This is a list of T cell receptor beta chains from one sample in a study of T cell repertoires in cytomegalovirus infection. TCRdb fed the reads into MiXCR, producing one record per CDR3 protein. The data show about 600,000 distinct CDR3 sequences, with less than 25% seen just once and 6.5% to 10% held by the top ten. Sequenced sample: CD8+ T cells from PBMCs. Every receptor here comes from a human donor in good health (CMV status not recorded). Some clones in this sample may be carry-over from other donors' samples. Both conserved end residues are part of each CDR3. The order of the fields is D gene, clone size, J gene, V gene, CDR3 protein, CDR3 DNA. A D gene is named only where the DNA matches it firmly. Clone size is shown for a subset of rows, as once, few, many or a class of expanded clone.

TRBD2	-	TRBJ2-3	TRBV9	CASSVSGLAGTSTDTQYF	TGTGCCAGCAGCGTATCGGGACTAGCGGGTACTAGCACAGATACGCAGTATTTT
-	-	TRBJ1-4	TRBV20-1	CSANSLGLGLTNEKLFF	TGCAGTGCAAACAGCCTAGGCTTAGGGTTAACTAATGAAAAACTGTTTTTT
-	-	TRBJ2-7	TRBV7-6	CASSLAETYEQYF	TGTGCCAGCAGCTTAGCGGAGACCTACGAGCAGTACTTC
TRBD2	few	TRBJ2-2	TRBV6-2/TRBV6-3	CASSYSSGPPGELFF	TGTGCCAGCAGTTACTCTAGCGGGCCCCCCGGGGAGCTGTTTTTT
-	many	TRBJ1-1	TRBV7-6	CASSNALTGNTEAFF	TGTGCCAGCAGCAATGCGTTGACGGGCAACACTGAAGCTTTCTTT
TRBD2	-	TRBJ2-5	TRBV6-1	CASSYGTSGARETQYF	TGTGCCAGCAGTTATGGGACTAGCGGGGCACGAGAGACCCAGTACTTC
-	-	TRBJ2-5	TRBV11-2	CASSPVDWKQETQYF	TGTGCCAGCAGCCCTGTGGACTGGAAACAAGAGACCCAGTACTTC
-	few	TRBJ2-2	TRBV7-9	CASRTGTGTGELFF	TGTGCCAGCAGAACGGGTACGGGTACCGGGGAGCTGTTTTTT
-	-	TRBJ2-1	TRBV20-1	CSARAMGWYNEQFF	TGCAGTGCTAGGGCCATGGGTTGGTACAATGAGCAGTTCTTC
-	few	TRBJ2-2	TRBV6-1	CATSGSGTGELFF	TGTGCCACCTCCGGGAGCGGAACCGGGGAGCTGTTTTTT
TRBD1	-	TRBJ1-4	TRBV7-8	CASSSRTGRTNEKLFF	TGTGCCAGCAGCAGCCGGACAGGGCGGACTAATGAAAAACTGTTTTTT
-	-	TRBJ2-1	TRBV9	CASSVSQGPPNEQFF	TGTGCCAGCAGCGTAAGCCAGGGTCCCCCCAATGAGCAGTTCTTC
-	few	TRBJ2-5	TRBV29-1	CSVGGYETQYF	TGCAGCGTTGGGGGGTACGAGACCCAGTACTTC
-	many	TRBJ2-3	TRBV7-2	CASSLNRERTDTQYF	TGTGCCAGCAGCTTAAACAGGGAACGCACAGATACGCAGTATTTT
-	many	TRBJ2-1	TRBV25-1	CASSDGALYNEQFF	TGTGCCAGCAGTGACGGGGCCTTATACAATGAGCAGTTCTTC
TRBD2	-	TRBJ2-1	TRBV4-3	CASSQDGLAGYNEQFF	TGCGCCAGCAGCCAAGATGGGCTAGCGGGGTACAATGAGCAGTTCTTC
TRBD1	few	TRBJ2-5	TRBV5-1	CASSTERDRRETQYF	TGCGCCAGCAGCACCGAACGGGACAGGCGAGAGACCCAGTACTTC
-	-	TRBJ2-1	TRBV5-6	CASSLTSYSEQFF	TGTGCCAGCAGCTTGACAAGTTACAGTGAGCAGTTCTTC
-	few	TRBJ2-5	TRBV25-1	CASRGALQETQYF	TGTGCCAGCAGGGGAGCATTACAAGAGACCCAGTACTTC
-	few	TRBJ2-2	TRBV6-5	CASSYGTGYAGELFF	TGTGCCAGCAGTTACGGGACCGGTTACGCCGGGGAGCTGTTTTTT
TRBD2	few	TRBJ2-1	TRBV10-3	CAIWEGNEQFF	TGTGCCATCTGGGAGGGCAATGAGCAGTTCTTC
-	once	TRBJ1-2	TRBV6-2/TRBV6-3	CASSRDTPGDGYTF	TGTGCCAGCAGTCGGGACACCCCAGGAGATGGCTACACCTTC
-	many	TRBJ2-1	TRBV27	CASRQGGNEQFF	TGTGCCAGCAGGCAGGGAGGCAATGAGCAGTTCTTC
-	-	TRBJ1-2	TRBV29-1	CSVVWVRADGYTF	TGCAGCGTTGTTTGGGTCAGGGCCGATGGCTACACCTTC
-	few	TRBJ1-2	TRBV7-3	CASSLSDTRSGYTF	TGTGCCAGCAGCTTATCGGATACACGCTCTGGCTACACCTTC
-	-	TRBJ2-3	TRBV4-1	CASSQVEAFLTDTQYF	TGCGCCAGCAGCCAAGTGGAAGCCTTCCTCACAGATACGCAGTATTTT
-	-	TRBJ2-3	TRBV6-2/TRBV6-3	CASIPKGSGRGTQYF	TGTGCCAGCATCCCGAAGGGCAGCGGTAGGGGGACGCAGTATTTT
-	-	TRBJ2-1	TRBV29-1	CSVESVGSYNEQFF	TGCAGCGTTGAAAGCGTAGGTTCCTACAATGAGCAGTTCTTC
TRBD1	few	TRBJ1-1	TRBV10-2	CASSEIRGSDTEAFF	TGCGCCAGCAGTGAGATCAGGGGGAGCGACACTGAAGCTTTCTTT
TRBD2	few	TRBJ2-3	TRBV7-8	CASSLISGGPRDTQYF	TGTGCCAGCAGCTTAATTAGCGGGGGCCCCCGGGATACGCAGTATTTT
-	-	TRBJ2-5	TRBV6-2/TRBV6-3	CASSYEASQETQYF	TGTGCCAGCAGTTACGAAGCCAGCCAAGAGACCCAGTACTTC
TRBD1	many	TRBJ1-5	TRBV7-8	CASSRFQGADQPQHF	TGTGCCAGCAGCCGTTTTCAGGGGGCGGATCAGCCCCAGCATTTT
-	few	TRBJ1-6	TRBV14	CASSQISLQYSPLHF	TGTGCCAGCAGCCAAATATCACTCCAGTATTCACCCCTCCACTTT
-	-	TRBJ1-2	TRBV7-9	CASKKTWRYGYTF	TGTGCCAGCAAAAAGACATGGCGCTATGGCTACACCTTC
-	few	TRBJ2-2	TRBV28	CASSLSVGDTGELFF	TGTGCCAGCAGTTTATCTGTGGGAGACACCGGGGAGCTGTTTTTT
TRBD1	many	TRBJ1-1	TRBV4-2	CASSQANRGLDEAFF	TGTGCCAGCAGCCAAGCCAACAGGGGGCTGGATGAAGCTTTCTTT
-	many	TRBJ1-1	TRBV20-1	CSARDLMEGMNTEAFF	TGCAGTGCTAGAGATTTAATGGAGGGGATGAACACTGAAGCTTTCTTT
-	-	TRBJ2-5	TRBV15	CATSRDRGSRRETQYF	TGTGCCACCAGCAGAGACCGAGGCTCGAGGCGGGAGACCCAGTACTTC
-	-	TRBJ2-7	TRBV2	CASSERGVDYEQYF	TGTGCCAGCAGTGAGCGGGGAGTCGACTACGAGCAGTACTTC
TRBD2	many	TRBJ2-2	TRBV7-2	CASSSRTSGNGELFF	TGTGCCAGCAGCTCCCGGACTAGCGGGAACGGGGAGCTGTTTTTT